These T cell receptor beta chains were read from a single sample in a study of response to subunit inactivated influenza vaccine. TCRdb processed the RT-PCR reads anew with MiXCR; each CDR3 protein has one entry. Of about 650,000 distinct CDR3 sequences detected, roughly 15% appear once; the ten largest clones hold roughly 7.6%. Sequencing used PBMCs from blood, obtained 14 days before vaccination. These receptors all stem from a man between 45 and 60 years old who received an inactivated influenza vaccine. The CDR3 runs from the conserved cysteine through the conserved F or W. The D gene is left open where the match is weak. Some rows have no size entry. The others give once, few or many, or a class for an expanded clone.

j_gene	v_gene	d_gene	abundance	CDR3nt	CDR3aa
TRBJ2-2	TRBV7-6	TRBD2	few	TGTGCCAGCAGTTTCGGACTAGCGGGGACCACCGGGGAGCTGTTTTTT	CASSFGLAGTTGELFF
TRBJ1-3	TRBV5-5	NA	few	TGTGCCAGCCTCAGGGATCTCTCTGGAAACACCATATATTTT	CASLRDLSGNTIYF
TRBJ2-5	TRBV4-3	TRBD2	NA	TGCGCCAGCAGCCAAGGGTCTAGCGGGCAAGAGACCCAGTACTTC	CASSQGSSGQETQYF
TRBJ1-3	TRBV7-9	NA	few	TGTGCCAGCACCCGAGTATCTGGAAACACCATATATTTT	CASTRVSGNTIYF
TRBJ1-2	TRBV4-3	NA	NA	TGCGCCAGCAGCCAAGCAACCAGGGATGGCTACACCTTC	CASSQATRDGYTF
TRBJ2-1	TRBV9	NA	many	TGTGCCAGCAGCGTAGGAATCGGGAGTCTTACTGAGCAGTTCTTC	CASSVGIGSLTEQFF
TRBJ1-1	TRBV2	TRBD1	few	TGTGCCAGCAGTACAGGGGAGTACACTGAAGCTTTCTTT	CASSTGEYTEAFF
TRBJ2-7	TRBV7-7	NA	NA	TGTGCTAGCAGCTCGTCGCCTCTCTACGAGCAGTACTTC	CASSSSPLYEQYF
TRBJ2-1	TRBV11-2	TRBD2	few	TGTGCCAGCAGGTCCACTAGCGGGAGTCGCAGTGAGCAGTTCTTC	CASRSTSGSRSEQFF
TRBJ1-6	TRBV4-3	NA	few	TGCGCCAGCAGCCAAGATTCCGGTGGCGGAGGGCTGGGGTCACCCCTCCACTTT	CASSQDSGGGGLGSPLHF
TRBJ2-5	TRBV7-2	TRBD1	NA	TGTGCCAGCAGCCGGGACAGGAGGGAGACCCAGTACTTC	CASSRDRRETQYF
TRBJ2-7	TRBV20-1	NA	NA	TGCAGTGCTAGATCGGGGGCTGGGGGCGAGCAGTACTTC	CSARSGAGGEQYF
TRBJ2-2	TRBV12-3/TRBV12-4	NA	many	TGTGCCAGCAGTTTATCCATAACGAACACCGGGGAGCTGTTTTTT	CASSLSITNTGELFF
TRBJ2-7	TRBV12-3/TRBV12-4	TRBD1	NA	TGTGCCAGCAGTTTTACAGGGGCCCTTAGCTACGAGCAGTACTTC	CASSFTGALSYEQYF
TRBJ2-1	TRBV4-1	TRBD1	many	TGCGCCAGCAGCCCAAGGGGACAGGGGGCGCGCAATGAGCAGTTCTTC	CASSPRGQGARNEQFF
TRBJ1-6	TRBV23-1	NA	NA	TGCGCCAGCAGTCAATCGAATAGCTGGGAGACAACGGGTTCACCCCTCCACTTT	CASSQSNSWETTGSPLHF
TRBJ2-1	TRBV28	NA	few	TGTGCCAGCAGTTTGTACAGGAGCCCTCCTGAGCAGTTCTTC	CASSLYRSPPEQFF
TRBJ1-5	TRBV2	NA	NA	TGTGCCAGCAGTGATTTTGAAGGACAGCCCCAGCATTTT	CASSDFEGQPQHF
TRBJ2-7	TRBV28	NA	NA	TGTGCCAGCAGACGATACGAGCAGTACTTC	CASRRYEQYF
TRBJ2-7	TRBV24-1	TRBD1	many	TGTGCCACCAGTGATTCCGGGACAGACTCCTACGAGCAGTACTTC	CATSDSGTDSYEQYF
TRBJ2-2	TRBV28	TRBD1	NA	TGTGCCAGCACCACATTCAGGGGGCTTGGCGGGGAGCTGTTTTTT	CASTTFRGLGGELFF
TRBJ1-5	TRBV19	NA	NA	TGTGCCAGTAGTACGGGTACAGTTAATCAGCCCCAGCATTTT	CASSTGTVNQPQHF
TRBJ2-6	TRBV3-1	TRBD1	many	TGTGCCAGCAGCCAAGGGACAGGGGTTGCTGGGGCCAACGTCCTGACTTTC	CASSQGTGVAGANVLTF
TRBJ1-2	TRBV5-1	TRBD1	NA	TGCGCCAGCAGGTCCTCCGGGACAGGGTATGGCTACACCTTC	CASRSSGTGYGYTF
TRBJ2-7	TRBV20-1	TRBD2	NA	TGCAGTGCCTTATCCCGACAAGGACTAGCGGGAACCTACGAGCAGTACTTC	CSALSRQGLAGTYEQYF
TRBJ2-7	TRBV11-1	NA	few	TGTGCCAGCAGGCCCGGGGCAGCCTACGAGCAGTACTTC	CASRPGAAYEQYF
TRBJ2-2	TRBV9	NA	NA	TGTGCCAGCAGCCAGCGACAGCTGATGGGGACCGGGGAGCTGTTTTTT	CASSQRQLMGTGELFF
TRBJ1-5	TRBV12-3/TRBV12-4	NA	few	TGTGCCAGCAGTTTAAGGCCCTATAGCAATCAGCCCCAGCATTTT	CASSLRPYSNQPQHF
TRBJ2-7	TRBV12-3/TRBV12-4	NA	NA	TGTGCCAGCAGTTTCGGGACTTCTAATCCCTACGAGCAGTACTTC	CASSFGTSNPYEQYF
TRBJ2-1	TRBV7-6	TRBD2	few	TGTGCCAGCAGCTTAGTTCTAGCGGGGACTTACAATGAGCAGTTCTTC	CASSLVLAGTYNEQFF
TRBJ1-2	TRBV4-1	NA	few	TGCGCCAGCAGCCAAATACAACGAACAGATAACTATGGCTACACCTTC	CASSQIQRTDNYGYTF
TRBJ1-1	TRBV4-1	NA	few	TGCGCCAGCAGCTCGGGACCGGCAAAGAACACTGAAGCTTTCTTT	CASSSGPAKNTEAFF
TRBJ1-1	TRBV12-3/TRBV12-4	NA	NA	TGTGCCAGCAGGTTGAACAGGGAGCTGGAAGCTTTCTTT	CASRLNRELEAFF
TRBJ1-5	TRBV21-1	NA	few	TGTGCCAGCAGCAAAGCTTTTTCCCGTCGGGATCAGCCCCAGCATTTT	CASSKAFSRRDQPQHF
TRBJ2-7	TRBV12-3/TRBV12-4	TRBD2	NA	TGTGCCAGCAGTGCCCGTGATAGCGGGTACTCCTACGAGCAGTACTTC	CASSARDSGYSYEQYF
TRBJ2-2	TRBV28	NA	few	TGTGCCAGCAGTTTATGGCCAGGGGGGGTCACCGGGGAGCTGTTTTTT	CASSLWPGGVTGELFF
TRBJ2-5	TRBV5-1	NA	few	TGCGCCAGCAGCTTGACCACTCGGGACACGGGTGGGACCCAGTACTTC	CASSLTTRDTGGTQYF
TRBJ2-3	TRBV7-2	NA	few	TGTGCCAGCAGCTTAGTTGCGCGACATACGCAGTATTTT	CASSLVARHTQYF
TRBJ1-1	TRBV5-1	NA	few	TGCGCCAGCAGCTCCATCGACAGAAATAAGGCTGAAGCTTTCTTT	CASSSIDRNKAEAFF
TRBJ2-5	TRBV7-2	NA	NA	TGTGCCAGCAGCCACGACGCCCCCAAGACCCAGTACTTC	CASSHDAPKTQYF
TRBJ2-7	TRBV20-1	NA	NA	TGCAGTGCTAGGGGCAATCCGGACGAGCAGTACTTC	CSARGNPDEQYF
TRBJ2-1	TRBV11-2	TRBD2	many	TGTGCCAGCAGCTTGACTAGCGGGAGAAATGAGCAGTTCTTC	CASSLTSGRNEQFF
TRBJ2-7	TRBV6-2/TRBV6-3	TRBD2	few	TGTGCCAGCAGTTACTCCGCACAATCTTTAGCGGGAGTCTACGAGCAGTACTTC	CASSYSAQSLAGVYEQYF
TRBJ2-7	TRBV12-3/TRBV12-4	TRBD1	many	TGCGCCAGCAGCCGCCCGGGACAGGGGTCTTACGAGCAGTACTTC	CASSRPGQGSYEQYF
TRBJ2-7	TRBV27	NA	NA	TGTGCCAGCAGTTTTGGATCTAACCTCCCCTACGAGCAGTACTTC	CASSFGSNLPYEQYF
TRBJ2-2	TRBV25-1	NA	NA	TGTGCCAGCAGCGAAACGGGGCCGGTGGCCGGGGAGCTGTTTTTT	CASSETGPVAGELFF
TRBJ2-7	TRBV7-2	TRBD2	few	TGTGCCAGCAGCTTACCAGTAGCGGGAGTTTTCGAGCAGTACTTC	CASSLPVAGVFEQYF
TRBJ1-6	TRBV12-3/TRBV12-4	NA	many	TGTGCCAGCCAGGGGTCGGGGAATTCACCCCTCCACTTT	CASQGSGNSPLHF
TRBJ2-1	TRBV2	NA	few	TGTGCCAGCAGTGAACGTAGACCCTCCTACAATGAGCAGTTCTTC	CASSERRPSYNEQFF
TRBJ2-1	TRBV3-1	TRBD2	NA	TGTGCCAGCAGCCCAATAGCGGGGGGGCTCGATGAGCAGTTCTTC	CASSPIAGGLDEQFF
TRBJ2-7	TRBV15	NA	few	TGTGCCACCAGCACGAGGGTCCCCTACGAGCAGTACTTC	CATSTRVPYEQYF